Each of the 19 T cell receptor beta chains below was sequenced from the same sample in a study of T-cell memory formation after mild COVID-19. MiXCR, run by TCRdb on the 5' RACE reads, gives a single entry per CDR3 protein. The sample lists 550,000 to 650,000 distinct CDR3 sequences, 15% to 20% seen once, with just over 8% in the top ten. Sequenced: PBMCs or a T cell subset sorted from them (not recorded which). The source is an adult woman who had mild COVID-19 (a few samples of this study predate the infection). Cell type and time point are not known.

The table lists this clonotype with a few counts. The chain is built from TRBV20-1 and TRBJ2-4; TRBD2 aligns across 11 bases. Germline V gives CDR1 DFQATT, CDR2 SNEGSKA (reference sequence). CDR3 length: 17 amino acids. The V segment lost 0 bases and the J segment 4 bases; nucleotides outside the gene matches: 8. The CDR3 spells CSARDPGTSGLKNIQYF. The CDR3 DNA reads as TGCAGTGCTAGAGATCCGGGGACTAGCGGTTTAAAAAACATTCAGTACTTC.

The chain couples TRBV11-3 to TRBJ2-2; maybe TRBD1 (6 bases). CDR3 length: 14 residues. Germline CDR1 reads SGHNT; CDR2 reads YENEEA. Deletions cut 5 bases from V and 7 bases from J, with 14 bases between. CDR3 sequence (DNA): TGTGCCAGCAGCCCGTCCACAGGGATCGGGGAGCTGTTTTTT. Protein sequence: CASSPSTGIGELFF.

This clonotype was seen ten or more times. V and J are TRBV12-3 or TRBV12-4 and TRBJ2-3; TRBD2 aligns across 8 bases. The CDR3 has 14 residues. The V segment lost 3 bases and the J segment 6 bases; nucleotides outside the gene matches: 5. Written as DNA, the CDR3 is TGTGCCAGCAGTTTGGGACTAGATAGGGATACGCAGTATTTT. Its translation: CASSLGLDRDTQYF.

V is TRBV7-8 and J is TRBJ2-3; 11 nucleotides agree with TRBD2. Germline loops: CDR1 SGHVS, CDR2 FQNEAQ. V gave up 2 bases and J gave up 3 bases; unmatched junction bases: 10. The CDR3 totals 18 residues. The DNA of the CDR3 is TGTGCCAGCAGCTTATCGTTAGCGGGGGGGCTCGGAACAGATACGCAGTATTTT. Amino acids: CASSLSLAGGLGTDTQYF.

The sample holds a few counts of this clonotype. The chain links TRBV5-5 to TRBJ1-6; tentative D call: TRBD1 (6 bases). CDR1 SGHKS and CDR2 YYEKEE come from the germline V gene (reference sequence). V gave up 1 base and J gave up 8 bases, with 16 bases separating them. The CDR3 covers 16 residues. CDR3 in DNA: TGTGCCAGCAGCTTGTTACAGGGTTTTCAGGATTCACCCCTCCACTTT. This sequence encodes CASSLLQGFQDSPLHF.

The V call is TRBV5-1, the J call TRBJ1-1, with 9 bases identical to TRBD1. This CDR3 region has 13 residues. Trimming cost V 1 base and J 13 bases; bases outside gene matches: 8. Germline lookup yields CDR1 SGHRS and CDR2 YFSETQ. The CDR3 nucleotides read TGCGCCAGCAGCTTGTCGTCAACAGGGGGCGTTTTCTTT. This sequence encodes CASSLSSTGGVFF.

This clonotype has only a few counts. J is TRBJ1-3 and V is TRBV7-2; D might be TRBD1 (5 bases). The germline gives CDR1 SGHTA, CDR2 FQGNSA. The CDR3 length is 15 residues. Trimming cost V 1 base and J 4 bases, with 11 bases left between them. CDR3 in DNA: TGTGCCAGCAGCTTAGACAGGCTCGGCGGAAACACCATATATTTT. This encodes CASSLDRLGGNTIYF. The full variable domain, its missing parts supplied by reference TRBV7-2 and TRBJ1-3, is GAGVSQSPSNKVTEKGKDVELRCDPISGHTALYWYRQSLGQGLEFLIYFQGNSAPDKSGLPSDRFSAERTGGSVSTLTIQRTQQEDSAVYLCASSLDRLGGNTIYFGEGSWLTVV.

This clonotype was counted only a few times. The rearrangement joins TRBV5-1 to TRBJ2-7; TRBD2 is a possible D gene (6 bases). The CDR3 runs 17 residues. CDR1 is SGHRS, CDR2 YFSETQ, per germline. Trimming removed 0 bases at V and 2 bases at J, with 18 bases between. CDR3 residues: CASSLELAAPGAYEQYF. The CDR3 nucleotides are TGCGCCAGCAGCTTGGAACTAGCCGCCCCCGGAGCCTACGAGCAGTACTTC. The full variable domain, in which reference TRBV5-1 and TRBJ2-7 provide the parts outside the CDR3, is KAGVTQTPRYLIKTRGQQVTLSCSPISGHRSVSWYQQTPGQGLQFLFEYFSETQRNKGNFPGRFSGRQFSNSRSEMNVSTLELGDSALYLCASSLELAAPGAYEQYFGPGTRLTVT.

This clonotype was seen more than once but under ten times. The chain joins TRBV2 to TRBJ2-1, with 8 bases aligning to TRBD2. Unmatched junction bases numbered 7, after V lost 5 bases and J lost 4 bases. CDR1 is SNHLY, CDR2 FYNNEI, per germline. The length of the CDR3 is 15 residues. The CDR3 loop reads CASSRSGDGYNEQFF. CDR3 nucleotide sequence: TGTGCCAGCAGTCGTAGCGGGGACGGATACAATGAGCAGTTCTTC.

This chain links TRBV4-2 with TRBJ2-1, with D possibly being TRBD2 (5 bases). The germline V and J ends were trimmed by 4 bases and 7 bases, with 20 bases remaining between them. The germline V gene has CDR1 LGHNA and CDR2 YNFKEQ. The CDR3 extends over 16 amino acids. The DNA for the CDR3 is TGTGCCAGCAGCCCCACGGGCAGCGGAAAAAGGAATGAGCAGTTCTTC. This gives the protein CASSPTGSGKRNEQFF.

There are a few counts of this clonotype. The J gene is TRBJ2-3, the V gene TRBV7-2, with unresolved D. Trimming took off 4 bases at V and 5 bases at J, with 13 bases between the two ends. This CDR3 contains 14 residues. Germline V gives CDR1 SGHTA, CDR2 FQGNSA. CDR3 amino acids: CASSSYQFRDTQYF. CDR3 nucleotide sequence: TGTGCCAGCAGCTCCTACCAGTTTAGAGATACGCAGTATTTT.

This clonotype showed up many times. This chain links TRBV7-3 with TRBJ2-1; tentative D call: TRBD1 (5 bases). CDR3 length: 16 amino acids. Trimming pared 5 bases from V and 2 bases from J, leaving 16 bases between. Germline lookup yields CDR1 SGHTA and CDR2 FQGTGA. The CDR3 protein is CASSLLGPIPYNEQFF. The CDR3, as DNA: TGTGCCAGCAGCCTCTTGGGGCCCATCCCCTACAATGAGCAGTTCTTC.

V gene TRBV6-5 combines with J gene TRBJ1-2; D unresolved. The V end was cut by 4 bases, the J end by 4 bases, with 16 bases between. The CDR3 extends over 15 amino acids. Germline V lookup: CDR1 MNHEY, CDR2 SVGAGI. CDR3 protein: CASSFLSRLGYGYTF. The CDR3 coding sequence is TGTGCCAGCAGTTTCCTCAGTAGACTAGGCTATGGCTACACCTTC.

The V and J genes are TRBV7-2 and TRBJ1-2; D not resolved. The CDR3 has 15 residues. Trimming stripped 1 base from V and 2 bases from J, with 11 bases between. CDR1 is SGHTA, CDR2 FQGNSA, per germline. CDR3 bases: TGTGCCAGCAGCTTAGTTGTAAACACAAACTATGGCTACACCTTC. This codes for CASSLVVNTNYGYTF.

There are many counts of this clonotype. This chain uses TRBV6-5 with TRBJ1-5, with no clear D. Germline lookup yields CDR1 MNHEY and CDR2 SVGAGI. The CDR3 extends over 13 amino acids. Trimming took off 3 bases at V and 4 bases at J, with 7 bases between the two ends. DNA for the CDR3: TGTGCCAGCAGTTATGACCGTAATCAGCCCCAGCATTTT. Translation: CASSYDRNQPQHF.

Notes on this clonotype: Relative to the germline gene, one junction end is altered; a read error may explain this. V and J are TRBV9 and TRBJ2-7; 7 positions agree with TRBD1. Germline CDR1 and CDR2: SGDLS and YYNGEE. This CDR3 is built from 15 residues. The CDR3 reads CDSSVGTAFSYEQYF. CDR3 sequence (DNA): TGTGACAGCAGCGTAGGGACAGCTTTCTCCTACGAGCAGTACTTC.

The CDR3 loop reads CASRQGTGGSYEQYF. As DNA, the CDR3 is TGCGCCAGCAGACAGGGGACAGGGGGCTCCTACGAGCAGTACTTC. The J gene is TRBJ2-7, the V gene TRBV4-1, with 11 bases aligning to TRBD1. CDR1 is MGHRA and CDR2 is YSYEKL in the germline V gene. Trimming took 6 bases from V and 0 from J; bases not matched to a gene: 4. CDR3 length equals 15 residues.

The V gene is TRBV11-3, the J gene TRBJ2-5; D perhaps matches TRBD2 (5 bases). CDR3 length equals 15 residues. Germline V gene data show CDR1 as SGHNT and CDR2 as YENEEA. V lost 1 base to trimming and J lost 1 base, with 10 bases between them. The CDR3 is CASSLGGSVQETQYF. CDR3 DNA sequence: TGTGCCAGCAGCTTAGGGGGTAGCGTCCAAGAGACCCAGTACTTC.

The genes are TRBV4-3 and TRBJ2-1; 7 nucleotides agree with TRBD2. V was pared by 1 base and J by 0 bases, with 3 bases of the junction left unmatched. This CDR3 comprises 16 residues. In germline, CDR1 is LGHNA, CDR2 YSLEER. The CDR3 protein is CASSQVPGGSYNEQFF. The CDR3 DNA reads as TGCGCCAGCAGCCAAGTCCCGGGGGGCTCCTACAATGAGCAGTTCTTC.